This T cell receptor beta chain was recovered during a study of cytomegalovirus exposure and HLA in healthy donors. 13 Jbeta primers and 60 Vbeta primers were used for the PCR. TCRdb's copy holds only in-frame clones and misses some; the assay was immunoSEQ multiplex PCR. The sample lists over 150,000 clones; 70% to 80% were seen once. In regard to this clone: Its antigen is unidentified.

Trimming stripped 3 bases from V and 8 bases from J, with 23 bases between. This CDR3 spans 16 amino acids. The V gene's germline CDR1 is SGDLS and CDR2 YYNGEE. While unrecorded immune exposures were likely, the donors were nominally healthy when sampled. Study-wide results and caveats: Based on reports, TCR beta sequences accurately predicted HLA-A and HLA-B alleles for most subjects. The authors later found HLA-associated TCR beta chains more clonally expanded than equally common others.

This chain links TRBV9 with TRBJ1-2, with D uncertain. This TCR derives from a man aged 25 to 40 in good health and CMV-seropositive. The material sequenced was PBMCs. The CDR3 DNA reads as TGTGCCAGCAGCGCGATGCCCCGCAGGCGAGGGCGGGGCTACACCTTC. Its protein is CASSAMPRRRGRGYTF.